This TCR beta chain is from a study of T cells after yellow fever vaccination. For the study at large: Where fractions had low cell numbers, libraries were prepared from them with the SMART-Seq v4 Ultra Low Input RNA kit.

The authors made TCR cDNA by 5'RACE template switching, adding a universal primer site and UMIs. TCRdb ran MiXCR on the 5' RACE reads and lists one entry per CDR3 protein. The data contain a few hundred thousand distinct CDR3 sequences, 18% of them singletons. The germline gives CDR1 SNHLY, CDR2 FYNNEI. The V and J ends lost 8 bases and 6 bases respectively, with 16 bases between them. The CDR3 runs to 14 residues. The V and J genes are TRBV2 and TRBJ2-2; D could derive from TRBD1 or TRBD2 (6 bases each). This receptor was taken from a man aged 18 to 30 who received the YFV17D yellow fever vaccine. Sequences were derived from PBMCs, sampled before the yellow fever booster vaccination. The CDR3 coding sequence is TGTGCCAGCGAGGGGGGATTGTGGCCCGGGGAGCTGTTTTTT. As protein: CASEGGLWPGELFF.